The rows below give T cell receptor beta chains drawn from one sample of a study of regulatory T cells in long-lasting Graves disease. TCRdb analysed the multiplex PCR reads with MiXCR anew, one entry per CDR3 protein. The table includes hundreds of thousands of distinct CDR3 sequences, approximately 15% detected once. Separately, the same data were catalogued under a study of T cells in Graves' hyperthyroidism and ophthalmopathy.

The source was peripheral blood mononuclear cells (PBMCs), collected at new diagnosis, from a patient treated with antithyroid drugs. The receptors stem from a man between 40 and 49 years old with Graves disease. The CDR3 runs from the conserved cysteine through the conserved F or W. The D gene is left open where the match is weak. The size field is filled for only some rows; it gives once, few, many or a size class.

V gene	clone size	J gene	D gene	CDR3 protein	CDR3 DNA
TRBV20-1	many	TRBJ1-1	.	CSATGNTEAFF	TGCAGTGCGACAGGAAACACTGAAGCTTTCTTT
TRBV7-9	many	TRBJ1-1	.	CASSLFRGAGRTEAFF	TGTGCCAGCAGCTTATTTCGGGGGGCAGGGAGAACTGAAGCTTTCTTT
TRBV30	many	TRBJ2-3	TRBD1	CAWGPRGRGDTQYF	TGTGCCTGGGGTCCCAGGGGGCGCGGAGATACGCAGTATTTT
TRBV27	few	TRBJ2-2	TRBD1	CAGSRRQGPGELFF	TGTGCCGGCTCACGGCGACAGGGGCCCGGGGAGCTGTTTTTT
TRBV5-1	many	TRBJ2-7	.	CASSTLGGRTYEQYF	TGCGCCAGCAGCACGTTGGGGGGACGAACCTACGAGCAGTACTTC
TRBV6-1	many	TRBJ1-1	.	CASNLGRAGEAFF	TGTGCCAGCAACTTAGGCAGGGCCGGTGAAGCTTTCTTT
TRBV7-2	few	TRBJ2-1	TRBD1	CASSSYRGVTYNEQFF	TGTGCCAGCAGCTCGTACAGGGGCGTCACCTACAATGAGCAGTTCTTC
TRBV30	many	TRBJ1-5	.	CAWSVRLNQPQHF	TGTGCCTGGAGTGTACGCCTTAATCAGCCCCAGCATTTT
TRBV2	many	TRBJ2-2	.	CASSELRHTGELFF	TGTGCCAGCAGTGAATTGCGGCACACCGGGGAGCTGTTTTTT
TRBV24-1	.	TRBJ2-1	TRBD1	CATSDFRQGARNEQFF	TGTGCCACCAGTGATTTCCGGCAGGGGGCGAGGAATGAGCAGTTCTTC
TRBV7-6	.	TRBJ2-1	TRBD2	CASSQEPRTSGGARPFF	TGTGCCAGCAGCCAAGAACCACGGACTAGCGGGGGGGCCCGACCGTTCTTC
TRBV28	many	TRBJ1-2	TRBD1	CASSFGQDYGYTF	TGTGCCAGCAGTTTCGGACAGGACTATGGCTACACCTTC
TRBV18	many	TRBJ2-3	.	CASSPGLNTDTQYF	TGTGCCAGCTCACCAGGGCTAAACACAGATACGCAGTATTTT
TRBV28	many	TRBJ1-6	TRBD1	CASSFPQGGFYNSPLHF	TGTGCCAGCAGTTTCCCGCAGGGGGGATTCTATAATTCACCCCTCCACTTT
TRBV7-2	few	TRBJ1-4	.	CASSVGGADNEKLFF	TGTGCCAGCAGCGTTGGAGGGGCGGATAATGAAAAACTGTTTTTT
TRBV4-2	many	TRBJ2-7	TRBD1	CASSQTFLTGAFSYEQYF	TGTGCCAGCAGCCAAACTTTTCTGACAGGGGCCTTCTCCTACGAGCAGTACTTC
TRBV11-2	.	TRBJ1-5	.	CASSLGGHPANQPQHF	TGTGCCAGCAGCTTAGGGGGACACCCTGCCAATCAGCCCCAGCATTTT
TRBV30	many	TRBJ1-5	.	CAWSVLRGNQPQHF	TGTGCCTGGAGTGTTTTAAGGGGCAATCAGCCCCAGCATTTT
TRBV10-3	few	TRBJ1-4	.	CAISESLATNEKLFF	TGTGCCATCAGTGAAAGTCTCGCAACTAATGAAAAACTGTTTTTT
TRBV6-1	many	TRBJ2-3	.	CASSEALLMAGSTDTQYF	TGTGCCAGCAGTGAAGCGCTTCTTATGGCAGGGAGCACAGATACGCAGTATTTT
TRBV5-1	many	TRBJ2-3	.	CASSLAVRGADTQYF	TGCGCCAGCAGCTTGGCCGTCAGGGGTGCGGATACGCAGTATTTT
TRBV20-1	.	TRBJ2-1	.	CSANQGGNEQFF	TGCAGTGCAAACCAGGGTGGCAATGAGCAGTTCTTC
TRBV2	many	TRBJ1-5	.	CASSQAPVGNQPQHF	TGTGCCAGCAGTCAGGCCCCGGTGGGCAATCAGCCCCAGCATTTT
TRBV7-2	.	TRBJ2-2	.	CASSLGRGVGTGELFF	TGTGCCAGCAGCTTGGGGAGGGGGGTCGGCACCGGGGAGCTGTTTTTT
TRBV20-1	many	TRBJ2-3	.	CSARGGGTQYF	TGCAGTGCTAGAGGGGGCGGTACGCAGTATTTT
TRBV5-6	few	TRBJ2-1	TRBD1	CASSFRDRDNEQFF	TGTGCCAGCAGCTTCCGGGACAGGGACAATGAGCAGTTCTTC
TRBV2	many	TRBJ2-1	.	CASSAVNEQFF	TGTGCCAGCAGTGCCGTTAATGAGCAGTTCTTC
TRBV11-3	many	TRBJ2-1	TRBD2	CASSSSMSGGNNEQFF	TGTGCCAGCAGCTCAAGTATGAGCGGGGGGAACAATGAGCAGTTCTTC
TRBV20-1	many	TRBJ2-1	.	CSARGSGHQFF	TGCAGTGCTAGGGGGTCGGGACACCAGTTCTTC
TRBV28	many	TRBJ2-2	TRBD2	CASSSPSGGAVGELFF	TGTGCCAGCAGTTCACCCAGCGGGGGGGCTGTCGGGGAGCTGTTTTTT
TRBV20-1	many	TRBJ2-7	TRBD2	CSASSGLDYYEQYF	TGCAGTGCTAGTTCGGGACTAGATTACTACGAGCAGTACTTC
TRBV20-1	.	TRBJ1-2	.	CSARGPRRSNYGYTF	TGCAGTGCTAGGGGCCCGAGGAGATCTAACTATGGCTACACCTTC
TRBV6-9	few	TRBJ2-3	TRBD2	CASTYAGTNTDTQYF	TGTGCCAGCACTTACGCCGGGACTAACACAGATACGCAGTATTTT
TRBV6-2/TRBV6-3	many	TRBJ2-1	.	CASSRVHEQFF	TGTGCCAGCTCCCGCGTCCATGAGCAGTTCTTC
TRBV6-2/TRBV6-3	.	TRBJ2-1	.	CASSYWQPSYNEQFF	TGTGCCAGCAGTTACTGGCAGCCCTCCTACAATGAGCAGTTCTTC
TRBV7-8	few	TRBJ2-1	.	CASSLTIRQSKFF	TGTGCCAGCAGCTTAACCATCCGACAGAGTAAGTTCTTC
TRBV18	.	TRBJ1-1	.	CASSSWENTETFF	TGTGCCAGCTCATCTTGGGAGAACACTGAAACTTTCTTT
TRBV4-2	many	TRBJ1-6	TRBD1	CASSQVSGTGRPPLHF	TGTGCCAGCAGCCAAGTATCCGGGACAGGGCGACCGCCCCTCCACTTT
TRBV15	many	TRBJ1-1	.	CATSRGGSTEAFF	TGTGCCACCAGCAGGGGAGGGAGCACTGAAGCTTTCTTT
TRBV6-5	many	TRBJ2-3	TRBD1	CASSSGTGNIDTQYF	TGTGCCAGCAGTTCAGGGACAGGGAACATAGATACGCAGTATTTT
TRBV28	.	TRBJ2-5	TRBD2	CASCSLAGGQTQYF	TGTGCCAGCTGTTCTCTAGCGGGGGGGCAGACCCAGTACTTC
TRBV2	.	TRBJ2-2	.	CALQSNTGELFF	TGTGCCCTCCAATCGAACACCGGGGAGCTGTTTTTT
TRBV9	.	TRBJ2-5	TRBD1	CASSVAPTGGETQYF	TGTGCCAGCAGCGTAGCTCCTACAGGGGGAGAGACCCAGTACTTC
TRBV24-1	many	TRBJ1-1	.	CATSDFGGTEAFF	TGTGCCACCAGTGATTTTGGGGGTACTGAAGCTTTCTTT